This T cell receptor beta chain was sequenced during a study of patients and donors after allogeneic stem cell transplantation. J lost 1 base, V lost 3 bases, and 25 bases had no gene match. Germline CDR1 reads SGHRS; CDR2 reads YFSETQ. The CDR3 is made up of 22 amino acids. TCRdb passed the RT-PCR reads through MiXCR, listing each CDR3 protein once. The table shows 200,000 to 250,000 distinct CDR3 sequences, with around an eighth occurring only once. This clonotype has only a few counts. This chain uses TRBV5-1 with TRBJ1-5, with TRBD1 matching over 7 bases. The source material was blood, either unsorted or a sorted T cell fraction (not recorded which). The receptor comes from a human donor who was either an allogeneic HSCT recipient or a stem cell or donor lymphocyte infusion donor (not recorded which). It is not recorded whose cells these are; they may come from a transplant donor. This chain's CDR3 is CASSSSLQLDRRAIPSNQPQHF. CDR3 bases: TGCGCCAGCAGCTCCTCACTCCAATTGGACAGGAGGGCGATACCGAGCAATCAGCCCCAGCATTTT.